This TCR beta chain was found in a study of shared clonotypes between healthy human individuals. Whole-study context: With ages of 18 to 49, the donors were two women and a few men. Three CD4 naive, three CD4 memory, two CD8 naive and one CD8 memory plate were used per donor. Overall study results and limits: Clonotypes shared by all four sorted-subset donors had higher generation probabilities than non-shared clonotypes.

Germline CDR1 MNHEY, CDR2 SMNVEV (reference sequence). This CDR3 is 15 amino acids long. The junction had 12 bases not matched to a gene; V was cut back by 6 bases and J by 8 bases. As concerns this clone: Its antigen is currently unknown.

TCRdb's copy holds only in-frame clones and misses some; the assay was immunoSEQ multiplex PCR. The sample consists of 700,000 to 950,000 clones, 95% to 97% of them appearing once. CD45RO negativity and positive selection for CCR7 defined naive CD8 cells, a population that excluded terminally differentiated effector memory CD45RA+ cells. The healthy adult donors were HIV-negative and reported no recent acute infections or vaccinations. This TCR was sampled from a man aged 25 to 40 in good health. The rearrangement joins TRBV27 to TRBJ2-4, with 8 bases matching TRBD2. The sequenced sample consisted of naive CD8+ T cells sorted from blood. CDR3 in amino acids: CASSRLKSGRDIQYF. CDR3 nucleotides: TGTGCCAGCAGCCGATTAAAAAGCGGGAGAGACATTCAGTACTTC.